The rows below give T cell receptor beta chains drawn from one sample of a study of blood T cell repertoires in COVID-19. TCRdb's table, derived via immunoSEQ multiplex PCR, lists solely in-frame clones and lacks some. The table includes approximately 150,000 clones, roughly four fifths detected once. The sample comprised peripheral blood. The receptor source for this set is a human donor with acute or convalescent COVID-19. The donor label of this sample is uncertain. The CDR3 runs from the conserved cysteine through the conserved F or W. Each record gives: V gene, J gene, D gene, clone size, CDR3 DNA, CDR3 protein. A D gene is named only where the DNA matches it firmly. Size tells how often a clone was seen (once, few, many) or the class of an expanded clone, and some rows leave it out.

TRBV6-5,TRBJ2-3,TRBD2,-,TGTGCCAGCACACGCGGGGGGACAGATACGCAGTATTTT,CASTRGGTDTQYF
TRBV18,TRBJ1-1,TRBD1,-,TGTGCCAGCTCACCCCAGGGGGTGACTGAAGCTTTCTTT,CASSPQGVTEAFF
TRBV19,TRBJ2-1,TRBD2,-,TGTGCCAGTAGTATGGCCCTAGCGGGGGGATACAATGAGCAGTTCTTC,CASSMALAGGYNEQFF
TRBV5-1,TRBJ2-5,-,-,TGCGCCAGCAGCTTGGGTAGGGGAGAGACCCAGTACTTC,CASSLGRGETQYF
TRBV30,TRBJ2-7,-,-,TGTGCCTGGAGTCGAGGCTCCTACGAGCAGTACTTC,CAWSRGSYEQYF
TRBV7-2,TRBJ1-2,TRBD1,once,TGTGCCAGCAGCTTAGCGCCTAACAGGGGGCAAATGAACTATGGCTACACCTTC,CASSLAPNRGQMNYGYTF
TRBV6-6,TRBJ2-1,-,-,TGTGCCAGCAGTTACTCGTCGCCCACGGATGAGCAGTTCTTC,CASSYSSPTDEQFF
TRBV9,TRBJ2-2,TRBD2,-,TGTGCCAGCAGCGAGCGACTAGCCCTCAACACCGGGGAGCTGTTTTTT,CASSERLALNTGELFF
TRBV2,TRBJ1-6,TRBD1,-,TGTGCCAGCAGTGCACCGACAGGGACTAATTCACCCCTCCACTTT,CASSAPTGTNSPLHF
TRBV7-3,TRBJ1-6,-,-,TGTGCCAGCAGCCCCGGACAGTCAAATTCACCCCTCCACTTT,CASSPGQSNSPLHF
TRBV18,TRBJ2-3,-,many,TGTGCCAGCACGTTATCGGCTCAGGGTACCACAGATACGCAGTATTTT,CASTLSAQGTTDTQYF
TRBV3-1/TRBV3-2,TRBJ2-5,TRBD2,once,TGTGCCAGCAAGGGACTAGCGGGGGGGCGAGGGGAGACCCAGTACTTC,CASKGLAGGRGETQYF
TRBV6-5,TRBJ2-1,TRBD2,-,TGTGCCAGCACCACAGCGGGATCCTACAATGAGCAGTTCTTC,CASTTAGSYNEQFF
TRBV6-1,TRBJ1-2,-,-,TGTGCCAGCAGTGAAGGCGGCAGCCTTAACTATGGCTACACCTTC,CASSEGGSLNYGYTF
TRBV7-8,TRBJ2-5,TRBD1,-,TGTGCCAGCAGCGCCTCCGGGACAGGGTTGGAGACCCAGTACTTC,CASSASGTGLETQYF
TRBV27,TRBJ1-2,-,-,TGTGCCAGCAGCGACAGGCCCTCTCGCTACACCTTC,CASSDRPSRYTF
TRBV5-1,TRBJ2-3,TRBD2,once,TGCGCCAGCAGCCCTCCTAGCGGGGGGGGAGATACGCAGTATTTT,CASSPPSGGGDTQYF
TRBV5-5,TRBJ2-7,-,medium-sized,TGTGCCAGCAGCTTGAGAGTTACTTCCTACGAGCAGTACTTC,CASSLRVTSYEQYF
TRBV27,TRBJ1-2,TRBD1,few,TGTGCCAGCAGTTTACGCCAGGGGGTCGGCGGCTACACCTTC,CASSLRQGVGGYTF
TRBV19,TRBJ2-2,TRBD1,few,TGTGCCAGTTCAGCCGGGACAGTGAAAATCGGGGAGCTGTTTTTT,CASSAGTVKIGELFF
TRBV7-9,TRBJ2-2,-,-,TGTGCCAGCAGGTGGGGGGACACCGGGGAGCTGTTTTTT,CASRWGDTGELFF
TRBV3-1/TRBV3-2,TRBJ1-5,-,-,TGTGCCAGCAGCCAAGATGCAGGGCTCAATCAGCCCCAGCATTTT,CASSQDAGLNQPQHF
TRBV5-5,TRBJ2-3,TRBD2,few,TGTGCCTCAAGGAGACTAGCTAGCACAGATACGCAGTATTTT,CASRRLASTDTQYF
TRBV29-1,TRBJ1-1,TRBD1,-,TGCAGCGCCTCAGGGGGCGAGGACACTGAAGCTTTCTTT,CSASGGEDTEAFF
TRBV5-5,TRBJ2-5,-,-,TGTGCCAGCAGCCGAGGGCAAGAGACCCAGTACTTC,CASSRGQETQYF
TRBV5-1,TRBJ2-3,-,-,TGCGCCAGCAGCCCCGACAGGATTAACACAGATACGCAGTATTTT,CASSPDRINTDTQYF
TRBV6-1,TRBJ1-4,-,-,TGTGCCAGCAGAAATCAGAGACTTAATGAAAAACTGTTTTTT,CASRNQRLNEKLFF
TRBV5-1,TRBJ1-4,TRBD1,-,TGCGCCAGCAGCTTTCAGGGGGCAACTAATGAAAAACTGTTTTTT,CASSFQGATNEKLFF
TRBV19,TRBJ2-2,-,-,TGTGCCAGTAATTCACTTACAGCCATCGGCGGGGAGCTGTTTTTT,CASNSLTAIGGELFF
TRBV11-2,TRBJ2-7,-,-,TGTGCCAGCAGCTCCTACCACGAGCAGTACTTC,CASSSYHEQYF
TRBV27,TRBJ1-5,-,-,TGTGCCACCGGCGGGGTTAGCAATCAGCCCCAGCATTTT,CATGGVSNQPQHF
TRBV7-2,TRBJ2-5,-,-,TGTGCCAGCAGCTTGAGAGAGGGAGAGACCCAGTACTTC,CASSLREGETQYF
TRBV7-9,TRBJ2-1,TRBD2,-,TGTGCCAGCAGCTTACTGAAGACTAGCGGGGGTGAGCAGTTCTTC,CASSLLKTSGGEQFF
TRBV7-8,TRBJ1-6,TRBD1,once,TGTGCCAGCAGCCCCTGGACAGGGGGAACCCACTCACCCCTCCACTTT,CASSPWTGGTHSPLHF
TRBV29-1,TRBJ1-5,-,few,TGCAGCGTTAAGAGGGCCGATAATCAGCCCCAGCATTTT,CSVKRADNQPQHF
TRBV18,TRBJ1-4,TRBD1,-,TGTGCCAGCTCACCCGGAACAGGGGGCCATAATGAAAAACTGTTTTTT,CASSPGTGGHNEKLFF
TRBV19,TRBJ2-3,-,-,TGTGCCAGTGGGGACACGAGGGCAGATACGCAGTATTTT,CASGDTRADTQYF
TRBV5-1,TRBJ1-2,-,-,TGCGCCAGCAGCGGTGACCCGGGTCGAGGGTATGGCTACACCTTC,CASSGDPGRGYGYTF
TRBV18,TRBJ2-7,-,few,TGTGCCAGCTCACCAACAGGGTCCTACGAGCAGTACTTC,CASSPTGSYEQYF
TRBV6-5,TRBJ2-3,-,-,TGTGCCAGCACTGGATCGGACAGATTCACAGATACGCAGTATTTT,CASTGSDRFTDTQYF
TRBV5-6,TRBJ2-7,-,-,TGTGCCAGCAGCTTGAGCGGGTTGAGCTCCTACGAGCAGTACTTC,CASSLSGLSSYEQYF
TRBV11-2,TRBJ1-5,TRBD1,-,TGTGCCAGCAGCTCTGGAGGCGGACAGGGGTATCAGCCCCAGCATTTT,CASSSGGGQGYQPQHF
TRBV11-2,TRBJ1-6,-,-,TGTGCCAGCAGCTTAGAAGCGGGGACACCAGCCCTCCACTTT,CASSLEAGTPALHF
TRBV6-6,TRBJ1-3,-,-,TGTGCCAGTCGATTGGGGAGCTCTGGAAACACCATATATTTT,CASRLGSSGNTIYF
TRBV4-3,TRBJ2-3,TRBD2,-,TGCGCCAGCAGCCAAGAGGTCGCTAGCGGGGATACGCAGTATTTT,CASSQEVASGDTQYF
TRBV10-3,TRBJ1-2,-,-,TGTGCCATCGCCAGGGAGGGTAACTATGGCTACACCTTC,CAIAREGNYGYTF
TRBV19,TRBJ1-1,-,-,TGTGCCAGTAGACAGGTTGGGAACACTGAAGCTTTCTTT,CASRQVGNTEAFF
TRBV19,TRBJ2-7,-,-,TGTGCCAGTAGTATAGGGACTGTCGCTTTTCAAACCTACGAGCAGTACTTC,CASSIGTVAFQTYEQYF
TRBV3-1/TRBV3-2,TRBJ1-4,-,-,TGTGCCAGCAGCCAAGGGCGGTCTAATGAAAAACTGTTTTTT,CASSQGRSNEKLFF